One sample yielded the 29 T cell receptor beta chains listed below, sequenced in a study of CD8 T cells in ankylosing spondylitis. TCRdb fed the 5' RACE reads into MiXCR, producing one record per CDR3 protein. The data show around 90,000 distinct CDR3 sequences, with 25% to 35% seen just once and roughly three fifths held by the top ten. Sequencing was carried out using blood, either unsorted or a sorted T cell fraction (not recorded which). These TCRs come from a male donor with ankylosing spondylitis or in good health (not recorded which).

This CDR3 is CSARQDRDNQPQHF. CDR3 in DNA: TGCAGTGCTAGACAGGACAGGGACAATCAGCCCCAGCATTTT. The chain is built from TRBV20-1 and TRBJ1-5; 8 bases agree with TRBD1. V trimming: 2 bases; J trimming: 3 bases; junction bases outside the gene matches: 3. This CDR3 has 14 residues. The germline CDR1 and CDR2 sequences are DFQATT and SNEGSKA (reference sequence).

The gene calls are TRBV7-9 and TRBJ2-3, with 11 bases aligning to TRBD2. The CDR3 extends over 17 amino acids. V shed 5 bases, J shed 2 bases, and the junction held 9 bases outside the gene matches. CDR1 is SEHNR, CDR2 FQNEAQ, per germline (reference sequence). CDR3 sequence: CASSPSTSGVPTDTQYF. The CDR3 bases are TGTGCCAGCAGCCCTTCGACTAGCGGGGTTCCCACAGATACGCAGTATTTT.

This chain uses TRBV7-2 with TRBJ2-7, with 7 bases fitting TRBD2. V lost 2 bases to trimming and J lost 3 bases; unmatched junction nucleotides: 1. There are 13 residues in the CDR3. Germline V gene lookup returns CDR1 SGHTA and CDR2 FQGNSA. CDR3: CASSLREGYEQYF. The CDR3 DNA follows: TGTGCCAGCAGCTTAAGGGAGGGCTACGAGCAGTACTTC.

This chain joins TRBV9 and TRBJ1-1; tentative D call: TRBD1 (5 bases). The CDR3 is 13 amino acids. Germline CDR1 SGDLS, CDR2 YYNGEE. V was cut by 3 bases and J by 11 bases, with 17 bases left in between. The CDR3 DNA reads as TGTGCCAGCAGCGGACTCGACCTGGGGCCGGCTTTCTTT. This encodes CASSGLDLGPAFF.

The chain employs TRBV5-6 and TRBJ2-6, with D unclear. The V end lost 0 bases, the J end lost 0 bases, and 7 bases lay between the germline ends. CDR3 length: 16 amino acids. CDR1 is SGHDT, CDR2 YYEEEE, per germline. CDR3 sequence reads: CASSLVDTSGANVLTF. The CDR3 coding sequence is TGTGCCAGCAGCTTGGTAGACACCTCTGGGGCCAACGTCCTGACTTTC.

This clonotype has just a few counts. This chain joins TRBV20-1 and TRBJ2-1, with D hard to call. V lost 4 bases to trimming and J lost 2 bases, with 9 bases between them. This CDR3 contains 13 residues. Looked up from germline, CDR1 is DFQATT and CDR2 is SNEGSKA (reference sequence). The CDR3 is CSATPGAYNEQFF. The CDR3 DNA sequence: TGCAGTGCTACCCCCGGAGCCTACAATGAGCAGTTCTTC.

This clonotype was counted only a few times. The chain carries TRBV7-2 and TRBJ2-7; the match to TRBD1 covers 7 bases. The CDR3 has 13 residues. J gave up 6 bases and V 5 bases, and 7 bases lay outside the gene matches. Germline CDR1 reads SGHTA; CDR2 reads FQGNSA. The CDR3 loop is CASSRDRGSEQYV. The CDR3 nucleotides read TGTGCCAGCAGCCGGGACAGAGGATCCGAGCAGTACGTC.

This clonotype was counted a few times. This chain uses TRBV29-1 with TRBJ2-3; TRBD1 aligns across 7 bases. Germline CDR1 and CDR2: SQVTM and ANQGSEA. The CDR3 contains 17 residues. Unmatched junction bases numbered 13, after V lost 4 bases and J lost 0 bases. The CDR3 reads CSVGGIPDRASTDTQYF. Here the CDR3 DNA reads TGCAGCGTTGGGGGGATACCTGACAGGGCTAGCACAGATACGCAGTATTTT.

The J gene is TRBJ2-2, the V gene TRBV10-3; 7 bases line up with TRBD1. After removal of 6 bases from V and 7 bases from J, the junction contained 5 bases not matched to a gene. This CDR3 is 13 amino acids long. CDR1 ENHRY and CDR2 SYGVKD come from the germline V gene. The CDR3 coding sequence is TGTGCCATCAGAGACAGGGTCGACGGGGAGCTGTTTTTT. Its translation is CAIRDRVDGELFF.

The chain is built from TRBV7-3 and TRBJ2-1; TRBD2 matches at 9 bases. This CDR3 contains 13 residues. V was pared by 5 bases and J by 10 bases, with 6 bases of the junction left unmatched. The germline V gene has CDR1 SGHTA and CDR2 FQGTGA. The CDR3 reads CASSPTSGLEQFF. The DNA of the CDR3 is TGTGCCAGCAGCCCGACTAGCGGCCTGGAGCAGTTCTTC.

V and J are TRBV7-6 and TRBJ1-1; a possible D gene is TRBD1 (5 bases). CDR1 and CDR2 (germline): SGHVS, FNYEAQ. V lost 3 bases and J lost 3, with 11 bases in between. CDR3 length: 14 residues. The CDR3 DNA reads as TGTGCCAGCAGCTTTCAGACAGTTTACACTGAAGCTTTCTTT. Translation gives CASSFQTVYTEAFF.

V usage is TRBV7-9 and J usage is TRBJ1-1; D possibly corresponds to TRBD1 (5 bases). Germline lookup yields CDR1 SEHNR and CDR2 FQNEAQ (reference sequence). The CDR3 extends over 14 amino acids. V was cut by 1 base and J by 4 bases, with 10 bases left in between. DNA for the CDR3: TGTGCCAGCAGCTTAGTCGGGGGGAGCACTGAAGCTTTCTTT. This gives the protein CASSLVGGSTEAFF. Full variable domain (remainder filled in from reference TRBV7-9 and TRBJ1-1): DTGVSQNPRHKITKRGQNVTFRCDPISEHNRLYWYRQTLGQGPEFLTYFQNEAQLEKSRLLSDRFSAERPKGSFSTLEIQRTEQGDSAMYLCASSLVGGSTEAFFGQGTRLTVV.

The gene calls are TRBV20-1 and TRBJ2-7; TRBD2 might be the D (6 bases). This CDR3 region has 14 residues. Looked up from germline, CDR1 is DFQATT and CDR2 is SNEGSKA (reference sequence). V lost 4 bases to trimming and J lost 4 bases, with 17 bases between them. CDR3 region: CSAMGLDNFYEQYF. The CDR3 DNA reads TGCAGTGCTATGGGACTCGACAATTTTTACGAGCAGTACTTC.

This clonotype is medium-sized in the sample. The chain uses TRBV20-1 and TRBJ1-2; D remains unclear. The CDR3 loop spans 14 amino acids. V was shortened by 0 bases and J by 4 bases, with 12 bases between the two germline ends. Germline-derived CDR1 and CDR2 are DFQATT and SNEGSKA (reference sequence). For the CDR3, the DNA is TGCAGTGCTAGAGATAGCACCAGGCCCTATGGCTACACCTTC. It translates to CSARDSTRPYGYTF.

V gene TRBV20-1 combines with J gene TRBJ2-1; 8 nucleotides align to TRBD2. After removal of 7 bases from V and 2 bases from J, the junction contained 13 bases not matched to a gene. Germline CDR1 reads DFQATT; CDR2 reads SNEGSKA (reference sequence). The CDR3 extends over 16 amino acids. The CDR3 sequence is CSGQRAGGGTYNEQFF. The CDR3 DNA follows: TGCAGTGGTCAACGGGCGGGAGGAGGTACCTACAATGAGCAGTTCTTC.

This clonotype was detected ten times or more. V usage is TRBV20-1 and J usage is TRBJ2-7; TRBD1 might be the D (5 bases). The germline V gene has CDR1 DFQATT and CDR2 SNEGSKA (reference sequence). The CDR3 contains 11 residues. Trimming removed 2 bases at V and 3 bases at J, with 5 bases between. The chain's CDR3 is CSARQGYEQYF. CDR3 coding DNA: TGCAGTGCTAGACAGGGCTACGAGCAGTACTTC.

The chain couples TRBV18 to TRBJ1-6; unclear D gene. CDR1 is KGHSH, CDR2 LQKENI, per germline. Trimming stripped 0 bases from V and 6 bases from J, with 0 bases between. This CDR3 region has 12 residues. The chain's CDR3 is CASSPPNSPLHF. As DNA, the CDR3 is TGTGCCAGCTCACCACCTAATTCACCCCTCCACTTT.

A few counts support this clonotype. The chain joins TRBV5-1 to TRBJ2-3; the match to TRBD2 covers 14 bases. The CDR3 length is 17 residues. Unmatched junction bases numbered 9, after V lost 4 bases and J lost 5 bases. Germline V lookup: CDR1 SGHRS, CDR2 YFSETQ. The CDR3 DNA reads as TGCGCCAGCAGCCCCGGGACTAGCGGGAGTTTCGGAGATACGCAGTATTTT. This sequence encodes CASSPGTSGSFGDTQYF.

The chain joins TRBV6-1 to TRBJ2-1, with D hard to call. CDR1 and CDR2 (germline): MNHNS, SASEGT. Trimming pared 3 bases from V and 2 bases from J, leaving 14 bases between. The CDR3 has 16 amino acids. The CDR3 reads CASSEPISVAYNEQFF. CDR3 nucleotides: TGTGCCAGCAGTGAGCCGATATCGGTAGCCTACAATGAGCAGTTCTTC.

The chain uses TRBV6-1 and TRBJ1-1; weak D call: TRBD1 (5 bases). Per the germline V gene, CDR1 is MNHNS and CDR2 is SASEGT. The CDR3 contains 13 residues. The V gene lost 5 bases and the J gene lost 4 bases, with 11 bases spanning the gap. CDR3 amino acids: CASSRRDVTEAFF. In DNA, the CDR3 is TGTGCCAGCAGTCGCCGGGACGTCACTGAAGCTTTCTTT.

The CDR3 loop reads CASADNSYEQYF. CDR3 bases: TGTGCCAGCGCTGATAACTCCTACGAGCAGTACTTC. The rearrangement uses TRBV11-2 and TRBJ2-7; D is uncertain. Germline lookup yields CDR1 SGHAT and CDR2 FQNNGV. This CDR3 is 12 amino acids long. V dropped 8 bases and J dropped 0 bases, with 8 bases sitting between them.

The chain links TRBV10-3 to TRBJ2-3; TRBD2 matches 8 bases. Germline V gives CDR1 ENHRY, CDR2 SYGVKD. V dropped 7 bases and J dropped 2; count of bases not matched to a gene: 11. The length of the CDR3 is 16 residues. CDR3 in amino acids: CAIKAIIAGNTDTQYF. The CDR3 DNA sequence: TGTGCCATCAAGGCTATAATAGCGGGAAACACAGATACGCAGTATTTT.

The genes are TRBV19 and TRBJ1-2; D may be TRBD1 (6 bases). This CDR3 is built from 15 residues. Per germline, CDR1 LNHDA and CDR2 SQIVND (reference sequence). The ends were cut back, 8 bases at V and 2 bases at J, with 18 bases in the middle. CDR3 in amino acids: CASHRTVQGNYGYTF. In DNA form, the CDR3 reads TGTGCCAGTCATCGGACTGTACAGGGCAACTATGGCTACACCTTC.

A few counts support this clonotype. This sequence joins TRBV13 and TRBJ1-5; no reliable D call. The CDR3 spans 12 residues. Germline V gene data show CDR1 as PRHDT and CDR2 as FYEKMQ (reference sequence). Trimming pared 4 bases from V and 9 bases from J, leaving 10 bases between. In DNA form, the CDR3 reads TGTGCCAGCAGCTCAAACCTAGGGCCCCAGCATTTT. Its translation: CASSSNLGPQHF.

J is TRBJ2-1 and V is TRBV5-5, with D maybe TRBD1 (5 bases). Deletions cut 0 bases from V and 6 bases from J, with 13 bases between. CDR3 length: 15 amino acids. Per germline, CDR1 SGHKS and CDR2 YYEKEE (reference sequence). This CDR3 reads CASSLEGVGPNEQFF. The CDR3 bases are TGTGCCAGCAGCTTGGAAGGGGTAGGGCCCAATGAGCAGTTCTTC.

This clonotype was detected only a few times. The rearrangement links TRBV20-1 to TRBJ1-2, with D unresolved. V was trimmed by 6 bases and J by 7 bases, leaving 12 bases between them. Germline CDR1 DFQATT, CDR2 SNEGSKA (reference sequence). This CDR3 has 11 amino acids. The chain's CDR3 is CSAHFERGYTF. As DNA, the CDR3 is TGCAGTGCACATTTCGAACGTGGCTACACCTTC.

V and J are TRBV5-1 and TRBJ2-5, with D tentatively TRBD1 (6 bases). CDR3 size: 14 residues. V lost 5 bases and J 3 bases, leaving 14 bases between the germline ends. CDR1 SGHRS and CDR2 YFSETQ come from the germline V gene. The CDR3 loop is CASRQVGQKETQYF. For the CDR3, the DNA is TGCGCCAGCAGACAGGTTGGACAGAAAGAGACCCAGTACTTC.

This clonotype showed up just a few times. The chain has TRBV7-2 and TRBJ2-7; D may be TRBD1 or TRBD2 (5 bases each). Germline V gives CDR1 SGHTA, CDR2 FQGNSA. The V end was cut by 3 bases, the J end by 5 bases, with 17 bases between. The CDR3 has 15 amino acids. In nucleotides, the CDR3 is TGTGCCAGCAGCTTTAGGGACCCGGTGTTGGACGAGCAGTACTTC. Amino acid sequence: CASSFRDPVLDEQYF.

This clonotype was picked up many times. CDR3 amino acids: CASRRTGSTLGETQYF. The CDR3 DNA reads TGTGCCAGCAGGAGGACAGGGTCAACTCTCGGGGAGACCCAGTACTTC. The rearrangement joins TRBV6-1 to TRBJ2-5, with TRBD1 matching over 8 bases. This CDR3 has 16 residues. Germline V gene lookup returns CDR1 MNHNS and CDR2 SASEGT. The V and J ends lost 6 bases and 5 bases, in that order; junction bases with no gene match: 14.